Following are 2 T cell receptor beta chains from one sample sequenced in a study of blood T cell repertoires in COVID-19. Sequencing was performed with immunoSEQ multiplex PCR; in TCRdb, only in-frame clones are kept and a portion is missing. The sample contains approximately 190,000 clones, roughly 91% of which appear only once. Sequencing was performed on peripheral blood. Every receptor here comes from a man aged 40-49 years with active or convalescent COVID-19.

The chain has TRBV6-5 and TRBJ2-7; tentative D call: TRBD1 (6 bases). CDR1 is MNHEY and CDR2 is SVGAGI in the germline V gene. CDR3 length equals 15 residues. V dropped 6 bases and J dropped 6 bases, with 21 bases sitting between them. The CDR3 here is CASSHRQDLRTEQYF. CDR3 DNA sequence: TGTGCCAGCAGCCACCGACAGGACCTCCGTACCGAGCAGTACTTC.

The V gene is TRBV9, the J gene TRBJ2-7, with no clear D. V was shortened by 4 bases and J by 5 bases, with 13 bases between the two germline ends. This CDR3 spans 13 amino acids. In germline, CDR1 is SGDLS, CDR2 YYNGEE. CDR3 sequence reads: CASSQIGGHEQYF. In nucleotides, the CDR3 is TGTGCCAGCAGCCAGATTGGTGGGCACGAGCAGTACTTC.